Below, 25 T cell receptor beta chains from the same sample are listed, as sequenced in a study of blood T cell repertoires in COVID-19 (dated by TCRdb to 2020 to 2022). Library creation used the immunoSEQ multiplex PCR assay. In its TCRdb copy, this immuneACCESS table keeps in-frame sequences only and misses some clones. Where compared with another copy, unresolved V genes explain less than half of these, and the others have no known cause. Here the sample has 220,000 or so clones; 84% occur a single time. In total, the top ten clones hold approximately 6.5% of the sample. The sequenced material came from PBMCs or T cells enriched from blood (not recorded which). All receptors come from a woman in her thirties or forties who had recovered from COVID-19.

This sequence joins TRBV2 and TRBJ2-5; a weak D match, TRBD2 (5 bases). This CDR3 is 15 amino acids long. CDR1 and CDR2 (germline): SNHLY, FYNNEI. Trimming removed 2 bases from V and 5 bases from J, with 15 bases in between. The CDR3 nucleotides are TGTGCCAGCAGTGAATTGGAGGACCGAGGGGAGACCCAGTACTTC. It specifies CASSELEDRGETQYF.

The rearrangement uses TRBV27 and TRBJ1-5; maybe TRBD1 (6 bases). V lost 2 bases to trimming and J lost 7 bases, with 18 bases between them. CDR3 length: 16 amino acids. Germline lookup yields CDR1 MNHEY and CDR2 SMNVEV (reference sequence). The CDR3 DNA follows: TGTGCCAGCAGTTTAGGCTCCCCCCGTACAGGGCAGCCCCAGCATTTT. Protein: CASSLGSPRTGQPQHF.

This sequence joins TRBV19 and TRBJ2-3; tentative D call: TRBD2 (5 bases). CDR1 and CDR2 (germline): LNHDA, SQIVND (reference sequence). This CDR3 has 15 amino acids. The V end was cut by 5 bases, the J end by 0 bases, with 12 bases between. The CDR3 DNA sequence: TGTGCCAGTAGTCCGGACTTAACTAGCACAGATACGCAGTATTTT. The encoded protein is CASSPDLTSTDTQYF.

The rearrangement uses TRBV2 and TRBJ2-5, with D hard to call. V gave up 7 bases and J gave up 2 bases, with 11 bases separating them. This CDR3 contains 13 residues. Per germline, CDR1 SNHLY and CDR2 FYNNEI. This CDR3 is CASMGDPQETQYF. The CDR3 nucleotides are TGTGCCAGCATGGGCGACCCTCAAGAGACCCAGTACTTC.

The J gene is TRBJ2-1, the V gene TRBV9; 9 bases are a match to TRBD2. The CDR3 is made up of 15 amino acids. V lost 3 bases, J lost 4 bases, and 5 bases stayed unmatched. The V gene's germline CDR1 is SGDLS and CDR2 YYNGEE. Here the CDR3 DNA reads TGTGCCAGCAGCGGAAGCGGGGGGTTATACAATGAGCAGTTCTTC. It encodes CASSGSGGLYNEQFF.

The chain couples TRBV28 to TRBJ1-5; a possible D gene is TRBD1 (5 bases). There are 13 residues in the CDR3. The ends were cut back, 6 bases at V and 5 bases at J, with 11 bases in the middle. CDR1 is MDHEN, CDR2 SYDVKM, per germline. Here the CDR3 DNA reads TGTGCCAGCAGCTTACAGGTCCATCAGCCCCAGCATTTT. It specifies CASSLQVHQPQHF. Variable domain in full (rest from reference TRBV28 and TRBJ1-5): DVKVTQSSRYLVKRTGEKVFLECVQDMDHENMFWYRQDPGLGLRLIYFSYDVKMKEKGDIPEGYSVSREKKERFSLILESASTNQTSMYLCASSLQVHQPQHFGDGTRLSIL.

The CDR3 DNA follows: TGTGCCAGCAGTAATACGGGAGAGTATACAGATACGCAGTATTTT. It is translated as CASSNTGEYTDTQYF. The chain is built from TRBV28 and TRBJ2-3; D might be TRBD2 (6 bases). From germline, CDR1 is MDHEN and CDR2 SYDVKM. Trimming took off 5 bases at V and 3 bases at J, with 15 bases between the two ends. This CDR3 comprises 15 residues.

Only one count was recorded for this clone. CDR3 coding DNA: TGTGCCAGCAGCTCATCGGCGGGACTCTCCTACAATGAGCAGTTCTTC. Amino acids: CASSSSAGLSYNEQFF. The rearrangement uses TRBV5-5 and TRBJ2-1, with D perhaps TRBD2 (6 bases). This CDR3 has 16 residues. V lost 3 bases and J 0 bases, leaving 13 bases between the germline ends. The germline gives CDR1 SGHKS, CDR2 YYEKEE (reference sequence).

CDR3 protein: CASREGTAHYYEQYF. The CDR3 coding sequence is TGTGCCAGCAGGGAGGGTACAGCCCACTACTACGAGCAGTACTTC. The chain uses TRBV7-8 and TRBJ2-7, with D possibly TRBD2 on 6 matching bases. Germline lookup yields CDR1 SGHVS and CDR2 FQNEAQ. The V end lost 6 bases, the J end lost 3 bases, and 18 bases lay between the germline ends. The CDR3 extends over 15 amino acids.

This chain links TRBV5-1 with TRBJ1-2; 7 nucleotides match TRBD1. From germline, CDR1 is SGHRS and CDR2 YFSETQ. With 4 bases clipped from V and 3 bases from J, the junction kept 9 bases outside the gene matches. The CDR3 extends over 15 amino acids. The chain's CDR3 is CASSLQGGVDYGYTF. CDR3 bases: TGCGCCAGCAGCCTCCAGGGGGGAGTGGACTATGGCTACACCTTC.

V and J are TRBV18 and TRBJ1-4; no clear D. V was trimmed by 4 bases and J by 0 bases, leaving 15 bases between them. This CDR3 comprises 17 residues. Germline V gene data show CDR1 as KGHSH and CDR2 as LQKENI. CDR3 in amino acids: CASSLSPLSATNEKLFF. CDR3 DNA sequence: TGTGCCAGCTCACTCAGTCCCCTGTCTGCAACTAATGAAAAACTGTTTTTT.

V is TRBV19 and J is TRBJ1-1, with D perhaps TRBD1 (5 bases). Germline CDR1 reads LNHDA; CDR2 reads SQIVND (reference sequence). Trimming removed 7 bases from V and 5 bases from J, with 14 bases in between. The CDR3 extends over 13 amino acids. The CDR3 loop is CASKGQRWTEAFF. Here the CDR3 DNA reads TGTGCCAGTAAGGGGCAGAGATGGACTGAAGCTTTCTTT.

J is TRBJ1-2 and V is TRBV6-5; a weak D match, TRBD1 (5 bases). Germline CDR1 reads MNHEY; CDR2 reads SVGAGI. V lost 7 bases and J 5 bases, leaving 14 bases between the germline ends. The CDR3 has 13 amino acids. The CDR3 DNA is TGTGCCAGCAACTCTCTGGAGGGGTATGGCTACACCTTC. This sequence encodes CASNSLEGYGYTF.

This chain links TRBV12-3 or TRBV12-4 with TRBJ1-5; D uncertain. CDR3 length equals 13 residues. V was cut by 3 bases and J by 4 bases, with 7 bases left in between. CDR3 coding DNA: TGTGCCAGCAGTTTGAGTCGGAATCAGCCCCAGCATTTT. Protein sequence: CASSLSRNQPQHF.

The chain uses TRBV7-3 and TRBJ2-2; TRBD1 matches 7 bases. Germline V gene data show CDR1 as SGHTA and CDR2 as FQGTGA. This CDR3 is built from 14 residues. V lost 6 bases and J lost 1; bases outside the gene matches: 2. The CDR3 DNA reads TGTGCCAGCAGTCGACAGGGGAACACCGGGGAGCTGTTTTTT. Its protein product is CASSRQGNTGELFF.

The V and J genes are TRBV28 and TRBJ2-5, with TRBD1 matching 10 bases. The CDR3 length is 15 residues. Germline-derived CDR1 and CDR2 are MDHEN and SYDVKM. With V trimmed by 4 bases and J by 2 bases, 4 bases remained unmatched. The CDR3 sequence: CASSYRTGGQETQYF. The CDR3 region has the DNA TGTGCCAGCAGTTATAGGACAGGGGGACAAGAGACCCAGTACTTC.

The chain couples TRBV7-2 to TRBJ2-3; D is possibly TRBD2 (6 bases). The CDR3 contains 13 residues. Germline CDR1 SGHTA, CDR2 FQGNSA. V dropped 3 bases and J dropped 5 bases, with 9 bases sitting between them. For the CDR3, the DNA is TGTGCCAGCAGCTTGGGAGCGGGAGATACGCAGTATTTT. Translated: CASSLGAGDTQYF.

The CDR3 reads CASSLERLAGVRDTQYF. CDR3 coding DNA: TGTGCCAGCAGCTTAGAAAGACTAGCGGGAGTTAGGGATACGCAGTATTTT. The gene calls are TRBV11-2 and TRBJ2-3, with 12 bases lining up with TRBD2. The length of the CDR3 is 17 residues. CDR1 SGHAT and CDR2 FQNNGV come from the germline V gene. Trimming at V came to 0 bases and at J to 6 bases, leaving 7 bases not matched to a gene. The variable domain in full, completed from reference TRBV11-2 and TRBJ2-3, reads EAGVAQSPRYKIIEKRQSVAFWCNPISGHATLYWYQQILGQGPKLLIQFQNNGVVDDSQLPKDRFSAERLKGVDSTLKIQPAKLEDSAVYLCASSLERLAGVRDTQYFGPGTRLTVL.

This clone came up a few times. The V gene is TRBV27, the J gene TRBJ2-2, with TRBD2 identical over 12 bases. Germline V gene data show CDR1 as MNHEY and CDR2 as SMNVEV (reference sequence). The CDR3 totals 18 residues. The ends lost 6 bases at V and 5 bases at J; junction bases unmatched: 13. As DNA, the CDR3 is TGTGCCAGCAGAGTTTTTCCGAGACTAGCGGGAGATACCGGGGAGCTGTTTTTT. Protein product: CASRVFPRLAGDTGELFF.

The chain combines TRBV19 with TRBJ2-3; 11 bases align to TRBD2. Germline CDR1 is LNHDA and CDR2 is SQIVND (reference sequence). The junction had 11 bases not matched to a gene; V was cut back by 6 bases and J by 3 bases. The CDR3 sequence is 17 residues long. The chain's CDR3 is CASREGLAGLGTDTQYF. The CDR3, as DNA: TGTGCCAGTAGAGAAGGACTAGCGGGCCTAGGGACAGATACGCAGTATTTT.

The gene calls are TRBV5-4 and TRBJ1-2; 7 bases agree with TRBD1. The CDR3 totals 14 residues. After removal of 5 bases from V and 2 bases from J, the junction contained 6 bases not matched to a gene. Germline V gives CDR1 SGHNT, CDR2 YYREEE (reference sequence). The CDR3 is CASSRGQINYGYTF. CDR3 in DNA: TGTGCCAGCAGTCGGGGACAGATAAACTATGGCTACACCTTC.

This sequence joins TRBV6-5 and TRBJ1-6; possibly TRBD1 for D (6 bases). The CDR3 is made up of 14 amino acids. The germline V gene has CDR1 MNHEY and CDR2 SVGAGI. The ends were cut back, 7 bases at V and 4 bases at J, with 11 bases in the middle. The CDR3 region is CASTRRGYNSPLHF. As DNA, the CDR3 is TGTGCCAGCACCCGTAGGGGGTATAATTCACCCCTCCACTTT.

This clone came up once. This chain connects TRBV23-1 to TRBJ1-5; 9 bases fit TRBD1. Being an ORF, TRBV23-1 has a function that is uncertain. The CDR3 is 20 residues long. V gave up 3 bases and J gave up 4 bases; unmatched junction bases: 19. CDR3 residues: CASSQPKTGTGSFRNQPQHF. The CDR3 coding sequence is TGCGCCAGCAGTCAGCCCAAAACCGGGACAGGGAGCTTTAGGAATCAGCCCCAGCATTTT.

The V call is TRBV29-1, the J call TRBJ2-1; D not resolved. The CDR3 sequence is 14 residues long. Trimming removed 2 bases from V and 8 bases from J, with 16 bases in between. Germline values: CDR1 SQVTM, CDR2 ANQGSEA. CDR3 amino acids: CSVELSSIAHEQFF. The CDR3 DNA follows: TGCAGCGTTGAATTGTCTAGTATTGCCCATGAGCAGTTCTTC.

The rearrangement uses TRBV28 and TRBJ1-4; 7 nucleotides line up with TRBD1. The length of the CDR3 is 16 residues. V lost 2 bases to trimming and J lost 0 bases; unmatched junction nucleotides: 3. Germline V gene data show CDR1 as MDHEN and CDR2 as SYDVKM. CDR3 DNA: TGTGCCAGCAGTTTAGGTACAGGGGCAACTAATGAAAAACTGTTTTTT. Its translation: CASSLGTGATNEKLFF. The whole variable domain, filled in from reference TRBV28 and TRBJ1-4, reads DVKVTQSSRYLVKRTGEKVFLECVQDMDHENMFWYRQDPGLGLRLIYFSYDVKMKEKGDIPEGYSVSREKKERFSLILESASTNQTSMYLCASSLGTGATNEKLFFGSGTQLSVL.